These T cell receptor beta chains were read from a single sample in a study of blood T cells in healthy people across ages. TCRdb recomputed calls from the 5' RACE reads with MiXCR, one row per CDR3 protein. The repertoire consists of some 640,000 distinct CDR3 sequences, with about 52% occurring once and the leading ten covering under 35%. Sequences were obtained from blood. The receptor source for this set is a woman aged 55-69 years in good health. CDR3s include the opening cysteine and the closing phenylalanine or tryptophan. A D gene is named only where the DNA matches it firmly. Only part of the rows carry a size: once, few, many, or a class if the clone is expanded.

TRBV15	-	17	TRBJ2-7	TRBD2	CATSRDWGAGVAYEQYF	TGTGCCACCAGCAGAGATTGGGGAGCGGGAGTAGCCTACGAGCAGTACTTC
TRBV12-3/TRBV12-4	few	14	TRBJ2-5	-	CASRQNRAQETQYF	TGTGCCAGCAGGCAAAACAGGGCCCAAGAGACCCAGTACTTC
TRBV3-1	-	12	TRBJ1-5	-	CASSRGNQPQHF	TGTGCCAGCAGCCGGGGCAATCAGCCCCAGCATTTT
TRBV27	-	16	TRBJ2-2	-	CASSSYAAMNTGELFF	TGTGCCAGCAGTTCTTACGCGGCCATGAACACCGGGGAGCTGTTTTTT
TRBV20-1	-	14	TRBJ2-1	-	CSARGGLSYNEQFF	TGCAGTGCGAGGGGCGGGCTCTCCTACAATGAGCAGTTCTTC
TRBV6-5	few	14	TRBJ2-1	-	CASSYAKGGSEQFF	TGTGCCAGCAGTTACGCGAAAGGGGGGAGCGAGCAGTTCTTC
TRBV7-9	-	14	TRBJ1-1	TRBD1	CASSFVQGDTEAFF	TGTGCCAGCAGCTTTGTTCAGGGGGACACTGAAGCTTTCTTT
TRBV5-1	-	15	TRBJ2-5	TRBD1	CASSLTGVVQETQYF	TGCGCCAGCAGTTTGACAGGGGTTGTCCAAGAGACCCAGTACTTC
TRBV20-1	-	15	TRBJ2-1	TRBD2	CSASPLAGVSNEQFF	TGCAGTGCTAGTCCCCTAGCGGGAGTCTCAAATGAGCAGTTCTTC
TRBV24-1	-	13	TRBJ2-5	-	CATSDPTINEQYF	TGTGCCACCAGTGATCCAACAATAAATGAGCAGTACTTC
TRBV29-1	-	15	TRBJ2-5	TRBD2	CSVEFLSGRAISQYF	TGCAGCGTTGAATTCCTTAGCGGGAGGGCTATATCTCAGTACTTC
TRBV6-2/TRBV6-3	-	13	TRBJ2-1	-	CASSWGTGNEQFF	TGTGCCAGCAGTTGGGGGACTGGCAATGAGCAGTTCTTC
TRBV29-1	few	12	TRBJ2-1	-	CSVLPQAREQFF	TGCAGCGTTCTGCCCCAAGCTAGGGAGCAGTTCTTC
TRBV7-2	-	15	TRBJ2-7	-	CASSLVGTNSYEQYF	TGTGCCAGCAGCTTAGTTGGGACGAATTCCTACGAGCAGTACTTC
TRBV20-1	-	15	TRBJ2-1	-	CSAPSTSVSYNEQFF	TGCAGTGCCCCTTCCACTTCTGTCTCCTACAATGAGCAGTTCTTC
TRBV7-2	-	17	TRBJ2-3	-	CASSLAAGTWGTDTQYF	TGTGCCAGCAGCTTAGCGGCGGGAACATGGGGCACAGATACGCAGTATTTT
TRBV5-6	-	12	TRBJ1-2	-	CASSSKLYGYTF	TGTGCCAGCTCCTCCAAGCTATATGGCTACACCTTC
TRBV15	-	14	TRBJ2-3	-	CATSRESGTDTQYF	TGTGCCACCAGCAGAGAGAGTGGCACAGATACGCAGTATTTT
TRBV29-1	-	13	TRBJ2-7	-	CSGGGTLLYEQYF	TGCAGCGGAGGAGGGACACTTCTCTACGAGCAGTACTTC
TRBV7-2	once	13	TRBJ1-5	-	CATQAGAYQPQHF	TGTGCCACCCAGGCGGGGGCATATCAGCCCCAGCATTTT
TRBV20-1	-	18	TRBJ2-5	-	CSATLQGPGGAGKETQYF	TGCAGTGCGACCCTCCAGGGCCCTGGGGGCGCGGGAAAAGAGACCCAGTACTTC
TRBV4-2	few	16	TRBJ1-1	-	CASSQGSGNMNTEAFF	TGTGCCAGCAGCCAGGGTTCAGGGAACATGAACACTGAAGCTTTCTTT
TRBV29-1	few	13	TRBJ1-4	-	CSVAGSGGEKLFF	TGCAGCGTGGCCGGGTCCGGCGGTGAAAAACTGTTTTTT
TRBV29-1	-	13	TRBJ2-7	TRBD1	CSVGQGLYYEQYF	TGCAGCGTTGGACAGGGCTTATACTACGAGCAGTACTTC
TRBV4-2	-	16	TRBJ2-3	TRBD2	CASSQKTSGSSDTQYF	TGTGCCAGCAGCCAAAAAACTAGCGGGAGCTCAGATACGCAGTATTTT
TRBV4-2	-	13	TRBJ1-5	-	CASSQGLNQPQHF	TGTGCCAGCAGCCAAGGTTTAAATCAGCCCCAGCATTTT
TRBV9	few	16	TRBJ2-5	-	CASSVAARGTQETQYF	TGTGCCAGCAGCGTAGCTGCCCGGGGAACCCAAGAGACCCAGTACTTC
TRBV18	few	14	TRBJ2-3	TRBD2	CASLFSGSTDTQYF	TGTGCCAGCTTATTTAGCGGGAGCACAGATACGCAGTATTTT
TRBV11-2	-	17	TRBJ2-3	TRBD2	CASSLLRLAGGSDTQYF	TGTGCCAGCAGCTTACTCCGACTAGCGGGAGGGTCAGATACGCAGTATTTT
TRBV6-6	-	14	TRBJ2-2	-	CASSYSLNTGELFF	TGTGCCAGCAGTTACTCCCTTAACACCGGGGAGCTGTTTTTT
TRBV7-9	many	13	TRBJ2-5	-	CASSFGQSETQYF	TGTGCCAGCAGCTTCGGCCAATCAGAGACCCAGTACTTC
TRBV12-3/TRBV12-4	-	16	TRBJ2-7	TRBD2	CASSSSALAGSYEQYF	TGTGCCAGCAGTTCAAGTGCCTTAGCGGGATCCTACGAGCAGTACTTC
TRBV7-2	-	15	TRBJ2-1	TRBD2	CASSIRDGRGEAQFF	TGTGCCAGCAGCATACGGGACGGGCGGGGGGAGGCCCAGTTCTTC
TRBV20-1	-	14	TRBJ1-5	-	CSASVQAVNQPQHF	TGCAGTGCTAGCGTACAGGCAGTCAATCAGCCCCAGCATTTT
TRBV7-9	-	16	TRBJ2-1	TRBD2	CASSPEGTSGHNEQFF	TGTGCCAGCAGTCCCGAGGGGACTAGCGGTCACAATGAGCAGTTCTTC
TRBV28	few	15	TRBJ2-5	TRBD2	CASAFGRGYQETQYF	TGTGCCAGCGCTTTCGGGAGGGGGTACCAAGAGACCCAGTACTTC
TRBV6-2/TRBV6-3	-	13	TRBJ2-5	-	CASSSHSLETQYF	TGTGCCAGCAGTTCCCATTCGCTAGAGACCCAGTACTTC
TRBV6-2/TRBV6-3	few	14	TRBJ1-5	-	CASSSPTENQPQHF	TGTGCCAGCAGTTCCCCCACGGAGAATCAGCCCCAGCATTTT
TRBV28	-	11	TRBJ2-1	-	CASSFLQGWFF	TGTGCCAGCAGTTTCTTACAGGGATGGTTCTTC
TRBV7-9	-	15	TRBJ1-2	-	CASSITGSANYGYIF	TGTGCCAGCAGCATTACAGGTTCAGCTAACTATGGCTACATCTTC
TRBV27	-	14	TRBJ1-1	-	CASMAWALNTEAFF	TGTGCCAGCATGGCCTGGGCCCTGAACACTGAAGCTTTCTTT
TRBV6-2/TRBV6-3	few	13	TRBJ2-7	-	CASSFPFFYEQYF	TGTGCCAGCAGTTTTCCATTTTTCTACGAGCAGTACTTC
TRBV5-1	-	15	TRBJ1-2	TRBD1	CASSPVSGTAYGYTF	TGCGCCAGCAGCCCCGTCTCCGGGACAGCTTATGGCTACACCTTC
TRBV7-2	-	15	TRBJ2-1	-	CASSLSRKQYNEQFF	TGTGCCAGCAGCTTATCTAGGAAACAATACAATGAGCAGTTCTTC
TRBV6-6	once	16	TRBJ1-2	TRBD1	CASSSPGTGANYGYTF	TGTGCCAGCAGTTCCCCAGGGACAGGGGCTAACTATGGCTACACCTTC
TRBV20-1	many	15	TRBJ2-7	-	CSASPRTDLSYEQYF	TGCAGTGCTAGCCCCCGGACAGACCTTTCCTACGAGCAGTACTTC
TRBV21-1	few	14	TRBJ2-7	-	CASSKKGGSYEQYF	TGTGCCAGCAGCAAAAAGGGCGGCTCCTACGAGCAGTACTTC
TRBV20-1	few	15	TRBJ2-5	-	CSAPIPGPGAETQYF	TGCAGTGCCCCCATTCCCGGACCGGGGGCAGAGACCCAGTACTTC
TRBV6-4	few	13	TRBJ2-1	-	CASSRSSNNEQFF	TGTGCCAGCAGTAGGTCTAGCAACAATGAGCAGTTCTTC
TRBV3-1	-	17	TRBJ2-1	-	CASSQVGGGNGGNEQFF	TGTGCCAGCAGCCAAGTAGGGGGCGGGAACGGAGGGAATGAGCAGTTCTTC
TRBV6-6	-	15	TRBJ2-4	-	CASSPLRGEENIQYF	TGTGCCAGCAGTCCCCTACGGGGTGAAGAAAACATTCAGTACTTC
TRBV27	-	17	TRBJ1-6	-	CASSLSVVKGTPSPLHF	TGTGCCAGCAGTTTATCGGTTGTGAAGGGGACTCCTTCACCCCTCCACTTT
TRBV9	-	16	TRBJ2-7	-	CASSVGSAPSVYEQYF	TGTGCCAGCAGCGTGGGAAGCGCTCCGAGTGTCTACGAGCAGTACTTC
TRBV20-1	-	12	TRBJ2-5	-	CSPGQIQETQYF	TGCAGCCCGGGACAAATCCAAGAGACCCAGTACTTC